Listed below are T cell receptor beta chains from one sample, sequenced in a study of CD8+CD57+ T cells in acquired aplastic anemia. TCRdb itself ran the reads through MiXCR, one entry per CDR3 protein. Of around 120,000 distinct CDR3 sequences in the sample, over 30% are singletons; the top ten hold about 2.4%. Sequencing was done on a sample of sorted CD4+, CD8+, or CD8+CD57+ T cells (not recorded which) from PBMCs. The source of these receptors is a human donor with aplastic anemia. The CDR3 runs from the conserved cysteine through the conserved F or W. A D gene is named only where the DNA matches it firmly. Rows give clone size only sometimes, using once, few, many, or a class for an expanded clone.

V,size,J,D,DNA,CDR3
TRBV29-1,few,TRBJ1-3,-,TGCAGCGTTGAAAGCTACTCTGGAAACACCATATATTTT,CSVESYSGNTIYF
TRBV18,few,TRBJ2-5,-,TGTGCCAGCTCACCACCCGGGGAAGGGACCCAGTACTTC,CASSPPGEGTQYF
TRBV10-3,-,TRBJ2-2,TRBD1,TGTGCCATCAGTGAGACAGGGGACACCGGGGAGCTGTTTTTT,CAISETGDTGELFF
TRBV11-1,-,TRBJ1-6,-,TGTGCCAGCAGTCCTCACCGGGCCTCGTCCTATAATTCACCCCTCCACTTT,CASSPHRASSYNSPLHF
TRBV29-1,-,TRBJ2-7,-,TGCAGCATTGCGACCCGGGACGAGCAGTACTTC,CSIATRDEQYF
TRBV24-1,-,TRBJ1-4,-,TGTGCCACCAGTGACCGACCGGTCGGGGAAAAACTGTTTTTT,CATSDRPVGEKLFF
TRBV19,many,TRBJ2-3,-,TGTGCCAGTAGTGCCTCGGGGGCCGCAGATACGCAGTATTTT,CASSASGAADTQYF
TRBV25-1,-,TRBJ1-6,-,TGTGCCAGCAGTGAATACCCCGATTCACCCCTCCACTTT,CASSEYPDSPLHF
TRBV4-1,many,TRBJ1-3,TRBD1,TGCGCCAGCAGCTACAGGGGATTGGGAAACACCATATATTTT,CASSYRGLGNTIYF
TRBV10-3,many,TRBJ2-3,TRBD1,TGTGCCACCGGACAGGGGCCAGATACGCAGTATTTT,CATGQGPDTQYF
TRBV27,many,TRBJ1-5,-,TGTGCCAGCAGTTTGAAGACGACGCATCAGCCCCAGCATTTT,CASSLKTTHQPQHF
TRBV7-2,-,TRBJ2-7,-,TGTGCCAGTCTATCCAGCTCCTACGAGCAGTACTTC,CASLSSSYEQYF
TRBV9,many,TRBJ1-4,-,TGTGCCAGCAGCGTTACCGATGGGGGACGAGGAAAACTGTTTTTT,CASSVTDGGRGKLFF
TRBV5-4,many,TRBJ1-1,-,TGTGCCAGCAGCTCCCGATCCCGGGGGAACACTGAAGCTTTCTTT,CASSSRSRGNTEAFF
TRBV15,medium-sized,TRBJ1-2,-,TGTGCCACCAGCAGAGATCCGGTGGATGGCTACACCTTC,CATSRDPVDGYTF
TRBV6-5,few,TRBJ1-5,-,TGTGCCAGCGGTTACGGCGCACTCAATCAGCCCCAGCATTTT,CASGYGALNQPQHF
TRBV12-3/TRBV12-4,many,TRBJ2-5,-,TGTGCCAGCAGTTTAGGGCGGGGAGAGACCCAGTACTTC,CASSLGRGETQYF
TRBV7-8,many,TRBJ2-2,-,TGTGCCAGCAGCTTATCAGGTTGGGGTGACACCGGGGAGCTGTTTTTT,CASSLSGWGDTGELFF
TRBV12-3/TRBV12-4,many,TRBJ2-5,TRBD1,TGTGCCAGCAGTTTGACAGGGGGCGGAGAGACCCAGTACTTC,CASSLTGGGETQYF
TRBV28,few,TRBJ2-5,TRBD2,TGTGCCAGCAGTTTTCCTAGCGGGCCAGAGACCCAGTACTTC,CASSFPSGPETQYF
TRBV2,-,TRBJ1-1,-,TGTGCCAGCAGCGACTATGGAGCGAACACTGAAGCTTTCTTT,CASSDYGANTEAFF
TRBV4-1,-,TRBJ2-7,TRBD1,TGTGCCAGCAGCCAAGGGGACAGGGACTCCTACGAGCAGTACTTC,CASSQGDRDSYEQYF
TRBV19,many,TRBJ2-1,-,TGTGCCAGTAGTATTAGGGGAGAGGGCAATGAGCAGTTCTTC,CASSIRGEGNEQFF
TRBV19,many,TRBJ2-4,TRBD2,TGTGCGGCTAGCGGGGGGACTAAAAACATTCAGTACTTC,CAASGGTKNIQYF
TRBV4-1,few,TRBJ1-3,-,TGCGCCAGCAGCCAAGATCCCCCCTCCCTCCCGAGCTCTGGAAACACCATATATTTT,CASSQDPPSLPSSGNTIYF
TRBV4-2,many,TRBJ2-7,-,TGTGCCAGCAGCCATTGGGGTGGTGGTACCAGAAACGAGCAGTACTTC,CASSHWGGGTRNEQYF
TRBV6-1,few,TRBJ2-4,TRBD2,TGTGCCAGCAGTGTGTCTAGCGGATTAGCCAAAAACATTCAGTACTTC,CASSVSSGLAKNIQYF
TRBV6-1,many,TRBJ2-3,-,TGTGCCAGCAGCTATAAGCCCTTGTGGGGCACAGATACGCAGTATTTT,CASSYKPLWGTDTQYF
TRBV4-3,once,TRBJ2-7,-,TGCGCCAGCAGCCAAGACACCAATTACGAGCAGTACTTC,CASSQDTNYEQYF
TRBV5-4,many,TRBJ2-6,-,TGTGCCAGCAGCTCAGGACGCTCTGGGGCCAACGTCCTGACTTTC,CASSSGRSGANVLTF
TRBV29-1,many,TRBJ2-5,TRBD2,TGCAGCGTTGAACGGCGGGGGGGCCGAGTGACCCAGTACTTC,CSVERRGGRVTQYF
TRBV15,-,TRBJ1-5,-,TGTGCCACCAGCAGCCGACCTGGTCAGCCCCAGCATTTT,CATSSRPGQPQHF
TRBV29-1,-,TRBJ2-1,TRBD1,TGCAGCGCTTGGACAGGGGACAATGAGCAGTTCTTC,CSAWTGDNEQFF
TRBV19,-,TRBJ1-5,-,TGTGCCAGTAGTATAGCCGGGACCTACACGAGACAGCCCCAGCATTTT,CASSIAGTYTRQPQHF
TRBV5-1,-,TRBJ2-3,TRBD2,TGCGCCAGCAGCTTAATGGATTTTTCGCGGGGGTCTCGCACAGATACGCAGTATTTT,CASSLMDFSRGSRTDTQYF
TRBV5-6,-,TRBJ2-7,-,TGTGCCAGCAGTTTCAGTAGTCCCCTGGTCTACGAGCAGTACTTC,CASSFSSPLVYEQYF
TRBV29-1,many,TRBJ2-1,-,TGCAGCGTTGCCAGGGATTTAAACAATGAGCAGTTCTTC,CSVARDLNNEQFF
TRBV7-6,many,TRBJ1-2,-,TGTGCCAGCAGCTTTCAAAGAGACTATGGCTACACCTTC,CASSFQRDYGYTF
TRBV10-3,-,TRBJ1-1,TRBD1,TGTACCAGCAGTACAGGGGTCACTGAAGCTTTCTTT,CTSSTGVTEAFF
TRBV11-2,many,TRBJ1-1,TRBD1,TGTGCCAGCAGCCTTGACAGGGGGGGATATGTGAACACTGAAGCTTTCTTT,CASSLDRGGYVNTEAFF
TRBV24-1,-,TRBJ1-2,-,TGTGCCACCAGTGATTTGACGGGGCCTGGCAGTGGCTACACCTTC,CATSDLTGPGSGYTF
TRBV7-8,many,TRBJ1-1,-,TGTGCCAGCAGCTTAGAGGGGGGACGTATGAACACTGAAGCTTTCTTT,CASSLEGGRMNTEAFF
TRBV4-2,many,TRBJ2-7,-,TGTGCCAGCAGCCAAGATAGGGCAGATTACGAGCAGTACTTC,CASSQDRADYEQYF
TRBV7-2,few,TRBJ2-3,-,TGTGCCAGCAGCTGGGGGAATACAGATACGCAGTATTTT,CASSWGNTDTQYF
TRBV18,-,TRBJ2-5,-,TGTGCCAGCTCACCGCAGGCGCTAGCGTCCGAGACCCAGTACTTC,CASSPQALASETQYF
TRBV12-3/TRBV12-4,-,TRBJ1-5,-,TGTGCCAGCCAGGGGCCGGGACAGCCCCAGCATTTT,CASQGPGQPQHF
TRBV6-8,-,TRBJ1-2,-,TGTGCCAGCAGTTACCGACAAGAGACCTCGAACTATGGCTACACCTTC,CASSYRQETSNYGYTF
TRBV7-3,-,TRBJ2-7,-,TGTGCCAGCAGCCCCGGCCTTAGCTCCTACGAGCAGTACTTC,CASSPGLSSYEQYF
TRBV4-3,many,TRBJ1-5,-,TGCGCCAGCAGCCAAGAGGTAGGGTTGAATCAGCCCCAGCATTTT,CASSQEVGLNQPQHF
TRBV15,-,TRBJ2-2,-,TGTGCCACCAGCCCAGGGGACGACACCGGGGAGCCGTTTTTT,CATSPGDDTGEPFF